These T cell receptor beta chains were read from a single sample in a study of shared clonotypes between healthy human individuals. TCRdb keeps only in-frame clones here, not all; method: immunoSEQ multiplex PCR. The sample consists of 2,500,000 or so clones, just over 90% of them appearing once. The sample comprised naive CD4+ T cells sorted from blood. The receptors were gathered from a man aged 18-30 years in good health. CDR3s include the opening cysteine and the closing phenylalanine or tryptophan. The D gene is left open where the match is weak. Clone size is stated in some rows and not others, as once, few, many or a class when expanded.

clone_size,j_call,d_call,v_call,cdr3_aa,cdr3_nt
NA,TRBJ1-2,NA,TRBV28,CASSLIRGPGDGYTF,TGTGCCAGCAGTTTAATTCGGGGGCCGGGAGATGGCTACACCTTC
NA,TRBJ2-7,TRBD1,TRBV30,CAWSYWDRGYEQYF,TGTGCCTGGAGTTATTGGGACAGGGGTTACGAGCAGTACTTC
once,TRBJ2-3,TRBD2,TRBV7-2,CASRTSGGASTDTQYF,TGTGCCAGCAGGACTAGCGGGGGAGCTAGCACAGATACGCAGTATTTT
NA,TRBJ1-6,NA,TRBV21-1,CASSKDLKGSGSPLHF,TGTGCCAGCAGCAAAGACTTAAAGGGAAGCGGGTCACCCCTCCACTTT
NA,TRBJ1-6,NA,TRBV5-6,CASSYEGVATGGSPLHF,TGTGCCAGCAGCTACGAGGGGGTGGCAACGGGAGGGTCACCCCTCCACTTT
NA,TRBJ2-5,NA,TRBV5-1,CASSLGREETQYF,TGCGCCAGCAGCTTGGGGCGGGAAGAGACCCAGTACTTC
NA,TRBJ1-5,NA,TRBV19,CASSMWSDNQPQHF,TGTGCCAGTAGTATGTGGAGCGACAATCAGCCCCAGCATTTT
few,TRBJ1-5,NA,TRBV30,CAWSSGNNQPQHF,TGTGCCTGGAGTTCAGGGAACAATCAGCCCCAGCATTTT
NA,TRBJ2-1,TRBD2,TRBV11-3,CASATSVSNEQFF,TGTGCCAGCGCGACTAGCGTGTCCAATGAGCAGTTCTTC
NA,TRBJ1-1,NA,TRBV18,CASSLNQGQGSSTEAFF,TGTGCCAGCTCCCTTAACCAGGGGCAGGGGTCGAGCACTGAAGCTTTCTTT
NA,TRBJ1-1,NA,TRBV27,CASSLLPDRNTEAFF,TGTGCCAGCAGTCTTCTCCCCGACAGGAACACTGAAGCTTTCTTT
NA,TRBJ2-3,NA,TRBV9,CASSPNSGRDTQYF,TGTGCCAGCAGCCCAAATTCTGGCCGCGATACGCAGTATTTT
few,TRBJ1-2,NA,TRBV10-3,CAITPGRDYGYTF,TGTGCCATCACTCCAGGGCGCGACTATGGCTACACCTTC
NA,TRBJ2-5,TRBD1,TRBV6-1,CASSPKGAETQYF,TGTGCCAGCAGTCCAAAGGGGGCTGAGACCCAGTACTTC
NA,TRBJ1-3,NA,TRBV6-6,CASTDVNSGNTIYF,TGTGCCAGCACAGACGTAAACTCTGGAAACACCATATATTTT
NA,TRBJ2-2,NA,TRBV9,CASSRRGRERGELFF,TGTGCCAGCAGCCGCCGTGGTCGGGAGCGCGGGGAGCTGTTTTTT
NA,TRBJ2-7,TRBD1,TRBV5-1,CASSLEGAAEQYF,TGCGCCAGCAGCTTGGAGGGGGCCGCTGAGCAGTACTTC
NA,TRBJ2-5,TRBD1,TRBV5-1,CASSPMTGNQETQYF,TGCGCCAGCAGCCCTATGACAGGGAACCAAGAGACCCAGTACTTC
NA,TRBJ2-1,NA,TRBV10-1,CASSENNEQFF,TGCGCCAGCAGCGAGAACAATGAGCAGTTCTTC
NA,TRBJ2-3,NA,TRBV5-1,CASMGSTDTQYF,TGCGCCAGCATGGGAAGCACAGATACGCAGTATTTT
NA,TRBJ2-5,NA,TRBV14,CASSQAARETQYF,TGTGCCAGCAGCCAGGCGGCCAGGGAGACCCAGTACTTC
NA,TRBJ1-1,NA,TRBV20-1,CSARVNTEAFF,TGCAGTGCCAGGGTGAACACTGAAGCTTTCTTT
NA,TRBJ2-1,NA,TRBV29-1,CSVEGQSGLTYNEQFF,TGCAGCGTTGAAGGGCAAAGCGGACTCACCTACAATGAGCAGTTCTTC
NA,TRBJ2-3,TRBD1,TRBV7-9,CASSPGGNTQYF,TGTGCCAGCAGCCCAGGGGGTAATACGCAGTATTTT
NA,TRBJ2-2,NA,TRBV5-1,CASSRTGTTGELFF,TGCGCCAGCAGCAGGACCGGGACCACCGGGGAGCTGTTTTTT
few,TRBJ1-6,NA,TRBV5-1,CASSLAQGNSPLHF,TGCGCCAGCAGCTTGGCTCAGGGCAATTCACCCCTCCACTTT
NA,TRBJ2-7,NA,TRBV18,CASSPDSATYEQYF,TGTGCCAGCTCACCAGACAGTGCTACCTACGAGCAGTACTTC
NA,TRBJ2-2,NA,TRBV5-1,CASREGLATGELFF,TGCGCCAGCAGAGAGGGACTCGCCACCGGGGAGCTGTTTTTT
NA,TRBJ1-2,TRBD1,TRBV7-2,CASSPGTGPYGYTF,TGTGCCAGCAGCCCAGGGACAGGCCCATATGGCTACACCTTC
NA,TRBJ1-2,NA,TRBV14,CASSQDPSGYGYTF,TGTGCCAGCAGCCAAGATCCTTCGGGCTATGGCTACACCTTC
NA,TRBJ2-1,NA,TRBV7-7,CASSLEGGTSYNEQFF,TGTGCTAGCAGCTTAGAGGGCGGGACGTCCTACAATGAGCAGTTCTTC
NA,TRBJ2-3,TRBD2,TRBV5-1,CASSLLRGAGADTQYF,TGCGCCAGCAGCTTGTTACGGGGAGCGGGAGCAGATACGCAGTATTTT